These T cell receptor beta chains were read from a single sample in a study of cytomegalovirus exposure and HLA in healthy donors. Repertoires were generated with immunoSEQ multiplex PCR, while TCRdb's copy carries only in-frame clones and drops some. The table includes 150,000 or so clones, under 90% detected once. Source material: PBMCs. The source of these receptors is a man aged 18 to 35 in good health and CMV-seronegative. Both conserved end residues are part of each CDR3. The D gene is left open where the match is weak. Only part of the rows carry a size: once, few, many, or a class if the clone is expanded.

TRBJ1-1	TRBD1	-	TRBV7-8	CASSPTMGQLNTEAFF	TGTGCCAGCAGCCCCACCATGGGACAGCTGAACACTGAAGCTTTCTTT
TRBJ1-6	-	-	TRBV2	CASSATPSGRTFDPPLHF	TGTGCCAGCAGTGCAACCCCCTCCGGAAGGACTTTCGACCCACCCCTCCACTTT
TRBJ1-2	TRBD1	once	TRBV28	CASSLTGGLTGYTF	TGTGCCAGCAGTTTGACAGGGGGCCTTACTGGCTACACCTTC
TRBJ2-5	TRBD2	-	TRBV7-6	CASSHHGSGREETQYF	TGTGCCAGCAGCCACCACGGGAGCGGGAGGGAAGAGACCCAGTACTTC
TRBJ1-5	-	-	TRBV7-8	CASSLRDNWGPQHF	TGTGCCAGCAGCTTAAGGGACAATTGGGGGCCCCAGCATTTT
TRBJ2-5	TRBD1	-	TRBV27	CASTRTGAQETQYF	TGTGCCAGCACCCGGACAGGGGCCCAAGAGACCCAGTACTTC
TRBJ2-7	-	-	TRBV2	CASIRGTSQSAPYEQYF	TGTGCCAGCATCCGCGGGACCTCCCAGTCGGCCCCCTACGAGCAGTACTTC
TRBJ2-7	TRBD1	-	TRBV6-5	CASSYSRGGGEQYF	TGTGCCAGCAGTTACTCACGAGGGGGCGGCGAGCAGTACTTC
TRBJ1-4	-	-	TRBV11-1	CASSLGGREKLFF	TGTGCCAGCAGCTTAGGGGGCCGCGAAAAACTGTTTTTT
TRBJ1-2	TRBD1	-	TRBV28	CASSKAPGGDGYTF	TGTGCCAGCAGTAAAGCTCCAGGGGGCGATGGCTACACCTTC
TRBJ2-5	TRBD2	-	TRBV7-9	CSSSPPAGGPLETQYF	TGTTCCAGCAGCCCCCCAGCGGGAGGGCCGTTGGAGACCCAGTACTTC
TRBJ1-1	TRBD1	-	TRBV10-3	CAISESDPGQLIEAFF	TGTGCCATCAGTGAGTCGGATCCGGGACAGCTGATTGAAGCTTTCTTT
TRBJ1-2	TRBD1	-	TRBV5-1	CASSGGQGADYGYTF	TGCGCCAGCAGCGGGGGACAGGGGGCAGACTATGGCTACACCTTC
TRBJ1-2	-	-	TRBV19	CASRAAVFYGYTF	TGTGCCAGTAGGGCGGCAGTCTTCTATGGCTACACCTTC
TRBJ2-3	-	-	TRBV14	CASSPFCRGKESVTQYF	TGTGCCAGCAGCCCGTTTTGTCGGGGAAAAGAGAGTGTTACGCAGTATTTT
TRBJ1-1	-	once	TRBV9	CASSVGRGGMNTEAFF	TGTGCCAGCAGCGTAGGCAGGGGTGGGATGAACACTGAAGCTTTCTTT
TRBJ2-1	-	-	TRBV18	CASSPRGGASYNEQFF	TGTGCCAGCTCACCACGGGGCGGGGCCTCCTACAATGAGCAGTTCTTC
TRBJ1-1	-	-	TRBV6-5	CASSLQGGTEAFF	TGTGCCAGCAGTCTACAGGGTGGCACTGAAGCTTTCTTT
TRBJ2-3	TRBD2	-	TRBV15	CATSRSRVAGVATDTQYF	TGTGCCACCAGCAGATCCAGGGTGGCGGGAGTGGCCACAGATACGCAGTATTTT
TRBJ1-1	-	-	TRBV28	CASSSGSLNTEAFF	TGTGCCAGCAGTAGCGGGAGCCTGAACACTGAAGCTTTCTTT
TRBJ2-5	TRBD2	-	TRBV27	CASQARESWQETQYF	TGTGCCAGCCAGGCGCGGGAGTCGTGGCAAGAGACCCAGTACTTC
TRBJ1-1	TRBD1	-	TRBV2	CANSDRANTEAFF	TGTGCCAACTCGGACAGGGCGAACACTGAAGCTTTCTTT
TRBJ2-7	TRBD1	-	TRBV4-1	CASSPIPGTVFYEQYF	TGCGCCAGCAGCCCAATCCCTGGGACAGTCTTCTACGAGCAGTACTTC
TRBJ1-6	-	-	TRBV25-1	CASSGGVWSSPLHF	TGTGCCAGCAGTGGGGGGGTATGGTCATCACCCCTCCACTTT
TRBJ2-7	-	-	TRBV10-3	CAISGGGGEYEQYF	TGTGCCATCAGTGGGGGAGGGGGGGAGTACGAGCAGTACTTC
TRBJ2-3	TRBD1	-	TRBV27	CASRGGQVGNTDTQYF	TGTGCCAGCAGGGGGGGACAGGTCGGGAACACAGATACGCAGTATTTT
TRBJ2-3	TRBD2	-	TRBV4-3	CASSQGLAGGVDTQYF	TGCGCCAGCAGCCAAGGCCTAGCGGGAGGGGTAGATACGCAGTATTTT
TRBJ2-3	-	-	TRBV14	CASSQGDWAETDTQYF	TGTGCCAGCAGCCAAGGGGACTGGGCAGAGACAGATACGCAGTATTTT
TRBJ2-1	-	-	TRBV6-1	CASSRWAAQEQFF	TGTGCCAGCAGTAGGTGGGCAGCACAAGAGCAGTTCTTC
TRBJ2-7	-	-	TRBV7-9	CATSPGGNYEQYF	TGTGCCACCTCCCCTGGAGGGAACTACGAGCAGTACTTC
TRBJ1-2	-	-	TRBV30	CAWSGKENYGYTF	TGTGCCTGGAGTGGAAAGGAGAACTATGGCTACACCTTC
TRBJ1-2	-	-	TRBV15	CATSRVETGANYGYTF	TGTGCCACCAGCAGAGTCGAGACAGGCGCTAACTATGGCTACACCTTC
TRBJ2-7	TRBD1	-	TRBV5-4	CASSPRTGVEDEQYF	TGTGCCAGCAGCCCCAGGACAGGGGTGGAGGACGAGCAGTACTTC
TRBJ2-3	TRBD2	-	TRBV6-5	CASRTGLAGSYTQYF	TGTGCCAGCAGAACCGGACTAGCGGGATCATATACGCAGTATTTT
TRBJ2-7	-	-	TRBV28	CASSLWGAPYEQYF	TGTGCCAGCAGTTTATGGGGAGCCCCCTACGAGCAGTACTTC
TRBJ2-1	-	-	TRBV27	CASSPGAGNNEQFF	TGTGCCAGCAGCCCCGGAGCCGGAAACAATGAGCAGTTCTTC
TRBJ2-3	-	few	TRBV5-1	CASSLRGPVTDTQYF	TGCGCCAGCAGCTTGAGAGGGCCGGTAACAGATACGCAGTATTTT
TRBJ1-2	-	few	TRBV10-3	CAIRASGKYYTF	TGTGCCATCCGAGCGTCGGGGAAATACTACACCTTC
TRBJ2-7	-	-	TRBV4-2	CASSQQASGYEQYF	TGTGCCAGCAGCCAACAGGCAAGTGGCTACGAGCAGTACTTC
TRBJ2-1	-	-	TRBV4-1	CASSHLDIISYNEQFF	TGCGCCAGCAGCCACCTGGACATAATCTCCTACAATGAGCAGTTCTTC
TRBJ2-5	TRBD1	-	TRBV7-9	CASSRPQGAGETQYF	TGTGCCAGCAGCCGCCCACAGGGGGCAGGAGAGACCCAGTACTTC
TRBJ2-5	TRBD2	-	TRBV28	CASSLTSGRLYF	TGTGCCAGCAGTTTAACTAGCGGGAGGTTGTACTTC
TRBJ2-2	-	few	TRBV28	CASGSGVSNTGELFF	TGTGCCAGCGGATCCGGGGTATCGAACACCGGGGAGCTGTTTTTT